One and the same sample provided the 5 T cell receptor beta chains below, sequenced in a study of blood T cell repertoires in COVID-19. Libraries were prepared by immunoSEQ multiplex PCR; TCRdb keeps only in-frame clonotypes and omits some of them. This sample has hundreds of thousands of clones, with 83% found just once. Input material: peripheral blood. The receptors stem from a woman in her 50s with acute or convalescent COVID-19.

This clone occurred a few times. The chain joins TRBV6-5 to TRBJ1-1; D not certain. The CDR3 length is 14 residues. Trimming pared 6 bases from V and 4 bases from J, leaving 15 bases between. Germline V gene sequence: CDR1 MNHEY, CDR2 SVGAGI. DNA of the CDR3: TGTGCCAGCAGCTGGAGGGATTTTGGCACTGAAGCTTTCTTT. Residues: CASSWRDFGTEAFF.

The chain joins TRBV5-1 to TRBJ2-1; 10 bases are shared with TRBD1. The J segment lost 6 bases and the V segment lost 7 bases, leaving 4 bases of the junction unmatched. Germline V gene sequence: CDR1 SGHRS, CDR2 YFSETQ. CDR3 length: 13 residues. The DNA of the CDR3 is TGCGCCAGCGGGCGGACAGGGGGCAATGAGCAGTTCTTC. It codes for CASGRTGGNEQFF.

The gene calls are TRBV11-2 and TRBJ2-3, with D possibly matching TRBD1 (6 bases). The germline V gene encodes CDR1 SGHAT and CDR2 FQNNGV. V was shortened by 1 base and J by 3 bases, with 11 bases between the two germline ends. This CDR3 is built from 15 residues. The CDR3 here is CASSLAHRVTDTQYF. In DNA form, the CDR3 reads TGTGCCAGCAGCTTAGCCCACAGGGTGACAGATACGCAGTATTTT. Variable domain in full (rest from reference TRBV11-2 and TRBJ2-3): EAGVAQSPRYKIIEKRQSVAFWCNPISGHATLYWYQQILGQGPKLLIQFQNNGVVDDSQLPKDRFSAERLKGVDSTLKIQPAKLEDSAVYLCASSLAHRVTDTQYFGPGTRLTVL.

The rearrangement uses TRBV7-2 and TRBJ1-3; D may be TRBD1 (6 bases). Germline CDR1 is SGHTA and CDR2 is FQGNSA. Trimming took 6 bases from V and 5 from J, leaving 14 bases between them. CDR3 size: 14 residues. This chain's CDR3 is CASRPTGGRNTIYF. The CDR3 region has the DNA TGTGCCAGCAGGCCGACGGGGGGCCGAAACACCATATATTTT.

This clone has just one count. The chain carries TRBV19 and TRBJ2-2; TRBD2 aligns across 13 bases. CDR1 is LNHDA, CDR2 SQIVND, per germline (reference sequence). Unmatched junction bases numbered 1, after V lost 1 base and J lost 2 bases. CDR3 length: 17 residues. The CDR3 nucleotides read TGTGCCAGTAGTATAGGGACTAGCGGGGGCAACACCGGGGAGCTGTTTTTT. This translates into CASSIGTSGGNTGELFF.